This passage covers 21 T cell receptor beta chains from one sample sequenced in a study of blood T cell repertoires in COVID-19. The protocol was immunoSEQ multiplex PCR, while the TCRdb copy is restricted to in-frame clones and leaves out a portion. This table holds 200,000 to 250,000 clones, about 87% found once. Source material: PBMCs or T cells enriched from blood (not recorded which). These receptors originate from a man aged 18 to 30 with acute COVID-19.

There are a few counts of this clone. CDR3 sequence (DNA): TGTGCCAGCAGGATGGGGCCTAATCAGCCCCAGCATTTT. Protein sequence: CASRMGPNQPQHF. The J gene is TRBJ1-5, the V gene TRBV2; D is possibly TRBD1 (5 bases). CDR3 length equals 13 residues. Trimming took 6 bases from V and 4 from J, leaving 10 bases between them. Looked up from germline, CDR1 is SNHLY and CDR2 is FYNNEI.

CDR3 region: CASSVSGASYNEQFF. CDR3 nucleotide sequence: TGTGCCAGCAGTGTGAGCGGGGCCTCCTACAATGAGCAGTTCTTC. The rearrangement joins TRBV2 to TRBJ2-1; TRBD2 agrees at 7 bases. This CDR3 is 15 amino acids long. The junction had 3 bases not matched to a gene; V was cut back by 4 bases and J by 0 bases. Germline CDR1 is SNHLY and CDR2 is FYNNEI.

On this clone itself: The junction shows a germline mismatch at one end, possibly a read error. The V call is TRBV7-7, the J call TRBJ2-3; tentatively, D is TRBD2 (6 bases). Looked up from germline, CDR1 is SSHAT and CDR2 is FNYEAQ (reference sequence). The CDR3 is made up of 14 amino acids. The DNA of the CDR3 is TGTGCTAGCAGCCTAAGGAGGGGCACAGATACGCAGTATTTT. Residues: CASSLRRGTDTQYF.

Regarding this clone: The same CDR3 also results from other DNA sequences found in this sample. This chain uses TRBV7-2 with TRBJ2-5; D remains ambiguous. Germline CDR1 and CDR2: SGHTA and FQGNSA. V shed 6 bases and J shed 0 bases, with 5 bases lying between them. CDR3 length: 12 residues. CDR3 amino acids: CASSPYQETQYF. CDR3 in DNA: TGTGCCAGCAGTCCTTACCAAGAGACCCAGTACTTC.

V and J are TRBV7-9 and TRBJ2-2, with 9 bases aligning to TRBD2. The V and J ends lost 3 bases and 7 bases, in that order; junction bases with no gene match: 6. Germline lookup yields CDR1 SEHNR and CDR2 FQNEAQ (reference sequence). CDR3 length equals 15 residues. In nucleotides, the CDR3 is TGTGCCAGCAGCTTGGCGGGAGGGCCGAACGGGGAGCTGTTTTTT. Protein sequence: CASSLAGGPNGELFF.

The chain has TRBV2 and TRBJ2-3; possible D gene TRBD2, 5 bases. Deletions cut 5 bases from V and 2 bases from J, with 8 bases between. Per germline, CDR1 SNHLY and CDR2 FYNNEI. The CDR3 is made up of 13 amino acids. CDR3: CASSTRHTDTQYF. The CDR3 coding sequence is TGTGCCAGCAGTACTAGGCACACAGATACGCAGTATTTT.

A few counts support this clone. This chain uses TRBV4-2 with TRBJ2-7; tentatively, D is TRBD2 (6 bases). Germline V gene sequence: CDR1 LGHNA, CDR2 YNFKEQ. CDR3 length equals 18 residues. Trimming stripped 1 base from V and 0 bases from J, with 19 bases between. This chain's CDR3 is CASSQGQGAGLLSYEQYF. For the CDR3, the DNA is TGTGCCAGCAGCCAAGGCCAAGGAGCGGGTCTCCTCTCCTACGAGCAGTACTTC.

This clone turned up a few times. The chain has TRBV14 and TRBJ1-3; D gene ambiguous. This CDR3 contains 13 residues. CDR1 is SGHDN and CDR2 is FVKESK in the germline V gene. V dropped 11 bases and J dropped 2 bases, with 13 bases sitting between them. Here the CDR3 DNA reads TGTGCCGTTAAAGAACAAGCTGGAAACACCATATATTTT. Translation: CAVKEQAGNTIYF.

The chain carries TRBV7-8 and TRBJ1-1, with D possibly being TRBD1 (6 bases). The CDR3 extends over 14 amino acids. The germline V gene encodes CDR1 SGHVS and CDR2 FQNEAQ. The ends were cut back, 0 bases at V and 4 bases at J, with 9 bases in the middle. CDR3 region: CASSLAGGSTEAFF. The DNA of the CDR3 is TGTGCCAGCAGCTTAGCAGGGGGAAGCACTGAAGCTTTCTTT.

The chain carries TRBV11-3 and TRBJ1-2, with D possibly being TRBD1 (5 bases). Germline loops: CDR1 SGHNT, CDR2 YENEEA. This CDR3 contains 12 residues. V dropped 4 bases and J dropped 6 bases, with 9 bases sitting between them. The CDR3 protein is CASSWQGDGYTF. Written as DNA, the CDR3 is TGTGCCAGCAGCTGGCAAGGGGATGGCTACACCTTC.

The chain carries TRBV19 and TRBJ1-4; D gene unclear. CDR1 and CDR2 (germline): LNHDA, SQIVND (reference sequence). Trimming removed 3 bases at V and 4 bases at J, with 12 bases between. The CDR3 is 15 residues long. The CDR3 loop reads CASSIISRVNEKLFF. In DNA, the CDR3 is TGTGCCAGTAGTATCATCTCGCGGGTTAATGAAAAACTGTTTTTT.

This clone was recorded a few times. The J gene is TRBJ2-7, the V gene TRBV4-2; 7 bases line up with TRBD2. J lost 2 bases, V lost 6 bases, and 16 bases had no gene match. The germline CDR1 and CDR2 sequences are LGHNA and YNFKEQ. The CDR3 covers 17 residues. The CDR3 sequence: CASSPNPTSGIAYEQYF. The CDR3 DNA follows: TGTGCCAGCAGTCCTAACCCTACCAGCGGGATAGCCTACGAGCAGTACTTC.

V is TRBV6-5 and J is TRBJ1-1, with a tentative D call TRBD1 (6 bases). Trimming shortened V by 11 bases and J by 11 bases, and 21 bases separated the two germline ends. This CDR3 is 12 amino acids long. The germline V gene encodes CDR1 MNHEY and CDR2 SVGAGI. The CDR3, as DNA: TGTGCCGGCACCGGCAGGGGCGGTGTGGCTTTCTTT. It encodes CAGTGRGGVAFF.

The chain combines TRBV14 with TRBJ2-3; 14 bases are shared with TRBD2. Germline V gives CDR1 SGHDN, CDR2 FVKESK. The CDR3 has 19 amino acids. V shed 4 bases, J shed 4 bases, and the junction held 13 bases outside the gene matches. CDR3 sequence: CASSPHTGTSGSYADTQYF. The CDR3 coding sequence is TGTGCCAGCAGCCCTCACACCGGGACTAGCGGGAGTTACGCAGATACGCAGTATTTT.

The chain links TRBV19 to TRBJ1-1; D remains unclear. V shed 8 bases and J shed 7 bases, with 17 bases lying between them. Germline V CDR1 and CDR2: LNHDA, SQIVND (reference sequence). This CDR3 is built from 13 residues. The CDR3 sequence: CASLDGRRVEAFF. CDR3 sequence (DNA): TGTGCCAGTCTCGACGGGAGAAGAGTTGAAGCTTTCTTT.

The chain has TRBV6-1 and TRBJ1-2; weak D call: TRBD1 (6 bases). The CDR3 totals 15 residues. Germline CDR1 is MNHNS and CDR2 is SASEGT. Trimming took 2 bases from V and 8 from J, leaving 18 bases between them. The CDR3 DNA reads as TGTGCCAGCAGTGAATTCCGGGGGGCGATGGGAGGCTACACCTTC. Protein product: CASSEFRGAMGGYTF.

The gene calls are TRBV5-6 and TRBJ2-7; TRBD1 matches 8 bases. Per the germline V gene, CDR1 is SGHDT and CDR2 is YYEEEE. The trim removed 7 bases at V and 4 bases at J, leaving 7 bases unmatched. This CDR3 is built from 13 residues. DNA for the CDR3: TGTGCCAGCGGAGGACAGGGTGGGTACGAGCAGTACTTC. This translates into CASGGQGGYEQYF.

Written as DNA, the CDR3 is TGCGCCAGCAGCGTCGGACTAGCGGGAGGTGGAAGCGGGGAGCTGTTTTTT. This codes for CASSVGLAGGGSGELFF. This chain connects TRBV5-1 to TRBJ2-2; 14 bases map to TRBD2. CDR3 length equals 17 residues. Germline trimming cut 4 bases from V and 7 bases from J; bases unmatched to any gene: 9. The germline V gene has CDR1 SGHRS and CDR2 YFSETQ.

The CDR3 here is CASSQVTDSSYEQYF. The CDR3, as DNA: TGCGCCAGCAGCCAAGTCACAGACAGTTCCTACGAGCAGTACTTC. J is TRBJ2-7 and V is TRBV4-3, with D perhaps matching TRBD1 (5 bases). The CDR3 has 15 amino acids. V gave up 1 base and J gave up 1 base, with 11 bases separating them. Germline V gene lookup returns CDR1 LGHNA and CDR2 YSLEER.

V and J are TRBV19 and TRBJ2-6; D might be TRBD1 (5 bases). This CDR3 comprises 16 residues. With 5 bases removed from V and 4 bases from J, the gap between germline ends came to 15 bases. Germline loops: CDR1 LNHDA, CDR2 SQIVND (reference sequence). CDR3 DNA: TGTGCCAGTAGTCCCCAGGGTTTCGACGGGGCCAACGTCCTGACTTTC. As protein: CASSPQGFDGANVLTF.

The rearrangement uses TRBV28 and TRBJ1-2; D is uncertain. V was pared by 8 bases and J by 4 bases, with 17 bases between. The CDR3 contains 14 residues. Germline V gives CDR1 MDHEN, CDR2 SYDVKM. CDR3 sequence: CASGKGSLSYGYTF. The CDR3 nucleotides read TGTGCCAGCGGGAAAGGGAGCCTCAGCTATGGCTACACCTTC.